This T cell receptor (beta chain) was observed in a study of T and B cells in COVID-19 patients. Study as a whole: COVID-19 patients gave peripheral blood either during active infection or after recovery. Of roughly 22 active-infection patients, 12 were critically ill with mechanical ventilation or extracorporeal membrane oxygenation. The recovered patients had mostly mild to moderate COVID-19 with outpatient management. Whole-study results and caveats: In COVID-19 patients, T cell receptor beta variable and joining gene use was reportedly strongly skewed.

A note on this clonotype: The antigen is unknown.

From blood, roughly 240-550 ng of genomic DNA served as TRB template. Multiplex PCR with BIOMED2 TRB-A/B primer pools amplified TRB rearrangements. TCRdb processed the multiplex PCR reads anew with MiXCR; each CDR3 protein has one entry. In the table there are some 14,000 distinct CDR3 sequences, 25% to 30% of which are singletons. This clonotype was sampled from a human donor who had recovered from COVID-19. Input material: blood.

CDR3 DNA: TGTGCCAGCAGCCTGGGACAGGGGCTGAATGAAAAACTGTTTTTT. Amino acid sequence: CASSLGQGLNEKLFF. The J gene is TRBJ1-4, the V gene TRBV7-9, with 10 bases aligning to TRBD1. The trim removed 5 bases at V and 5 bases at J, leaving 5 bases unmatched. The CDR3 runs 15 residues. Germline V lookup: CDR1 SEHNR, CDR2 FQNEAQ (reference sequence). The full variable domain, its missing parts supplied by reference TRBV7-9 and TRBJ1-4, is DTGVSQNPRHKITKRGQNVTFRCDPISEHNRLYWYRQTLGQGPEFLTYFQNEAQLEKSRLLSDRFSAERPKGSFSTLEIQRTEQGDSAMYLCASSLGQGLNEKLFFGSGTQLSVL.